This T cell receptor beta chain was sequenced for a study of T cell responses to AZD1222 COVID-19 vaccine (dated by TCRdb to about 2021). In terms of the full investigation: A total of roughly 240 trial participants underwent TCR sequencing, of whom some 210 received two doses of AZD1222 and some 25 received two doses of the MenACWY control vaccine. Enrollment into the trials was organized by age into subgroups of 18-55, 56-69 and 70-plus years, and those subgroups contained roughly 150, 30 and 60 TCR-sequenced participants, respectively. The research as a whole found: In the small 56-69-year group, the increase in depth fell short of significance, most likely because of low power. Epitopes outside the regions mutated in the B.1.351 and B.1.1.7 variants were reportedly recognized by nearly half of the unique spike-specific TCRs. Because no samples from the day 14 peak response were available, repertoires could be characterized only after the peak T cell response. CD4 TCRs associated with the vaccine covered the entire spike protein, and the dominant responses were in regions 160-218 and 743-854. After two AZD1222 doses, spike-specific TCR breadth and depth were significantly higher than at day 0 and than in MenACWY recipients. Most participants were white British and females outnumbered males, and the authors suggested that clonal diversity may have been underestimated. Conclusions about previously exposed vaccinees are limited because only a handful of AZD1222 recipients were SARS-CoV-2 seropositive at baseline.

This specimen's time point label, interpreted: baseline before first vaccination. Taken with the paper, the label for treatment or condition translates to: meningococcal conjugate vaccine given as trial control. Samples from vaccinated people were obtained from the UK trials COV001 and COV002, which included a single-blind randomized controlled phase 2/3 trial of AZD1222 (ChAdOx1 nCoV-19) in healthy adults. Trial participant PBMC samples were collected at day 0 and day 28 after the second dose for TCRbeta chain sequencing. About this clone itself: This clone's antigen is unknown. Per-base quality was not reported, and no clone a single base away is much larger than it.

The CDR3 regions of human TCRbeta chains were subjected to immunosequencing. Per the source publication's procedure: TCRs in the repertoires were compared against a reference library of SARS-CoV-2-specific TCRs that had been generated with the MIRA antigen-specificity platform. Breadth meant the fraction of unique TCRs that were SARS-CoV-2-associated, whereas depth meant the fraction of total T cells that were SARS-CoV-2-associated. Each spike-specific TCR was assigned to its reactive spike region and to a CD4 or CD8 class using the MIRA data. Log10-transformed breadth and depth values were compared by one-way ANOVA with Sidak's multiple comparisons tests. TCRdb carries this immuneACCESS record with in-frame sequences only. Its versions omit some clonotypes, under half of them owing to an unresolved V gene in the studies checked, with the rest unexplained. That table gives V, J and clone size, and the DNA gave D and trimming. Counted in this sample were approximately 160,000 clones; 70% to 90% of them appeared once. About 3.2% of the sample belongs to the ten largest clones.

The germline V gene yields SGHRS for CDR1 and YFSETQ for CDR2. The CDR3 sequence holds 14 residues, the cysteine and phenylalanine included. Of the read, only the CDR3 DNA is kept; its 42 bases are in frame from base 1. Trimming takes 0 bases from V and 8 bases from J, and the germline ends sit 14 bases apart. The chain joins TRBV5-1 to TRBJ1-2, and perhaps TRBD1 as D gene, on 6 matching bases. This TCR was sampled from an adult in good health. This sample comprised peripheral blood, obtained on day 0 of MenACWY control vaccination. The base sequence is TGCGCCAGCAGCTTGGCCGCAGGGGCCGAGGGCTACACCTTC. The resulting protein is CASSLAAGAEGYTF.